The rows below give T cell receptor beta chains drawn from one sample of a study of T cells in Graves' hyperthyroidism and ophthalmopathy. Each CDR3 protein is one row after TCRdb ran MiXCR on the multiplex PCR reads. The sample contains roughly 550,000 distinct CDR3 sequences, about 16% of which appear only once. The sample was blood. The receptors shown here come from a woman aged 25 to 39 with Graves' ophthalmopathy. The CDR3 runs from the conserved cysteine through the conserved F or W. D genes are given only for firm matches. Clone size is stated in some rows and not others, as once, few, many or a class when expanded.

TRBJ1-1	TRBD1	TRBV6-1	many	CASSESLGTGNTEAFF	TGTGCCAGCAGTGAAAGCCTTGGGACAGGTAACACTGAAGCTTTCTTT
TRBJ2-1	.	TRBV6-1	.	CASGLAVGSYNEQFF	TGTGCCAGCGGCTTAGCGGTCGGCTCCTACAATGAGCAGTTCTTC
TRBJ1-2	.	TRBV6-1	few	CASSEGAPVSTF	TGTGCCAGCAGTGAAGGTGCCCCCGTGTCGACCTTC
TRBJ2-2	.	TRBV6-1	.	CASRANRGGTGELFF	TGTGCCAGCAGGGCAAACAGGGGAGGAACCGGGGAGCTGTTTTTT
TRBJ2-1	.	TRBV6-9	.	CASSYEGGERFF	TGTGCCAGCAGTTACGAGGGGGGTGAGCGGTTCTTC
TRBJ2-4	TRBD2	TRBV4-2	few	CASSSADGAGVDIQYF	TGTGCCAGCAGCTCCGCCGATGGGGCGGGGGTGGACATTCAGTACTTC
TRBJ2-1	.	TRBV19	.	CASSIVSMNEQFF	TGTGCCAGTAGTATAGTATCCATGAATGAGCAGTTCTTC
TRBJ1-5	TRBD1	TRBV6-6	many	CASSYTGGKGSNQPQHF	TGTGCCAGCAGTTACACAGGGGGAAAGGGGAGCAATCAGCCCCAGCATTTT
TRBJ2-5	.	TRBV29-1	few	CSVLTEETQYF	TGCAGCGTTCTGACAGAAGAGACCCAGTACTTC
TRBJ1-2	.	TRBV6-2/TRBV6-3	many	CASSYWGGYTF	TGTGCCAGCAGTTACTGGGGCGGCTACACCTTC
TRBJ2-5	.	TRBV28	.	CASSLSHETQYF	TGTGCCAGCAGTTTATCTCATGAGACCCAGTACTTC
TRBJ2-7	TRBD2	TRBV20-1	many	CSAKPLAEFYEQYF	TGCAGTGCTAAGCCTCTAGCGGAATTCTACGAGCAGTACTTC
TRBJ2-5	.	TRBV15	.	CATSRVRQQETQYF	TGTGCCACCAGCAGAGTTAGACAGCAAGAGACCCAGTACTTC
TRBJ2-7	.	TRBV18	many	CASSPQALPTSYEQYF	TGTGCCAGCTCACCCCAGGCCCTACCAACCTCCTACGAGCAGTACTTC
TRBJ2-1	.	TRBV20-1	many	CSAREGLRFYNEQFF	TGCAGTGCTAGAGAGGGCTTGAGATTCTACAATGAGCAGTTCTTC
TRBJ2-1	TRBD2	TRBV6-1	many	CASSAARRAGAGEQFF	TGTGCCAGCAGTGCCGCCCGCCGAGCGGGAGCAGGAGAGCAGTTCTTC
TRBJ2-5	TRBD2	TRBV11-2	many	CASSLDGSGRDETQYF	TGTGCCAGCAGCTTAGATGGTAGCGGGAGAGACGAGACCCAGTACTTC
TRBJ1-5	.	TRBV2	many	CASRAVLGRGNQPQHF	TGTGCCAGCCGGGCGGTTTTGGGCAGGGGCAATCAGCCCCAGCATTTT
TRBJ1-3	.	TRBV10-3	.	CAIQQGFGLDSGNTIYF	TGTGCCATACAGCAGGGGTTTGGTTTAGACTCTGGAAACACCATATATTTT
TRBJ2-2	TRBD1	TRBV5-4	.	CASSLTGTGAGELFF	TGTGCCAGCAGCCTAACCGGGACAGGGGCTGGGGAGCTGTTTTTT
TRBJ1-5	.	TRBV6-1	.	CASSDTAPQHF	TGTGCCAGCAGTGACACGGCGCCCCAGCATTTT
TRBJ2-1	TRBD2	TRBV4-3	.	CASSQDRTGLAGSSEQFF	TGCGCCAGCAGCCAAGATCGAACTGGGCTAGCGGGCTCGAGTGAGCAGTTCTTC
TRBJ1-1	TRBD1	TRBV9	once	CASSLTGVDTEAFF	TGTGCCAGCAGCCTGACAGGGGTGGATACTGAAGCTTTCTTT
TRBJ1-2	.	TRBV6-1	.	CASSEAGIPNYGYTF	TGTGCCAGCAGTGAGGCAGGGATCCCCAACTATGGCTACACCTTC
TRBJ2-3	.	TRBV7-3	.	CASSLTGRWDTQYF	TGTGCCAGCAGCTTAACCGGGAGATGGGATACGCAGTATTTT
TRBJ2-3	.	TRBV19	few	CASSAPGTNTQYF	TGTGCCAGTAGTGCGCCCGGGACAAATACGCAGTATTTT